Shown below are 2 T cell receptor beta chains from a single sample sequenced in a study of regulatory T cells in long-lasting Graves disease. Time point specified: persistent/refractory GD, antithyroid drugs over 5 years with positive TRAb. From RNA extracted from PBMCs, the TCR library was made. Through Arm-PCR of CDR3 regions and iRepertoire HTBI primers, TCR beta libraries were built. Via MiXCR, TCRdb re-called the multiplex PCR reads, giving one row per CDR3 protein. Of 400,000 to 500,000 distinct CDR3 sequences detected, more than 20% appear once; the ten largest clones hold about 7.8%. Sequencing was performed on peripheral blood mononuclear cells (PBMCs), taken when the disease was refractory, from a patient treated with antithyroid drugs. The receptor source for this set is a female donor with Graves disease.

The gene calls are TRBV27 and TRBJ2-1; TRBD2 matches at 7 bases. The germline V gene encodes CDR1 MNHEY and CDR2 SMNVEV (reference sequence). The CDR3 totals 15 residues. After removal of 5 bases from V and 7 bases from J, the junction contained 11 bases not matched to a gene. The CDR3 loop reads CASSPGSGKGNEQFF. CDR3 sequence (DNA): TGTGCCAGCAGTCCCGGAAGCGGGAAGGGTAATGAGCAGTTCTTC.

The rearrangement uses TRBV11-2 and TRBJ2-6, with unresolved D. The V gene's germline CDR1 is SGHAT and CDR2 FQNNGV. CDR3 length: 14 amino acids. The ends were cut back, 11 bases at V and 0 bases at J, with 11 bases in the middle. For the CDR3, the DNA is TGTGCCGGCGGATTGGTCTCTGGGGCCAACGTCCTGACTTTC. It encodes CAGGLVSGANVLTF.